The clone carrying this T cell receptor beta chain was observed a handful of times. What it recognizes is unknown. This sample is drawn from a study of cytomegalovirus exposure and HLA in healthy donors. The V gene lost 0 bases and the J gene lost 0 bases, with 3 bases spanning the gap. The CDR3 runs 14 residues. Germline V gives CDR1 WSHSY, CDR2 SAAADI. It was with 60 Vbeta and 13 Jbeta primers that the PCR ran. The repertoire was sequenced with immunoSEQ multiplex PCR; TCRdb's copy has only in-frame clones and lacks some. The repertoire holds about 57,000 clones, with 75% to 85% as singletons. Regarding the study as a whole: High specificity and sensitivity for cytomegalovirus status were reported for the classifier. Among TCR beta chains, those listed as cytomegalovirus-associated numbered about 160.

V is TRBV10-2 and J is TRBJ1-5; D ambiguous. The sequenced material came from PBMCs. This receptor was obtained from a man between 25 and 39 years old in good health and CMV-seronegative. CDR3 in DNA: TGCGCCAGCAGTGAGTCCTATAGCAATCAGCCCCAGCATTTT. Translating it yields CASSESYSNQPQHF.